Each of the 27 T cell receptor beta chains below was sequenced from the same sample in a study of cytomegalovirus exposure and HLA in healthy donors. This PCR relied on a set of 60 Vbeta primers and 13 Jbeta primers. Method: immunoSEQ multiplex PCR; TCRdb's copy keeps in-frame clones and lacks some. The profile covers roughly 120,000 clones, with around 76% appearing a single time and under 15% taken by the ten largest. The sample taken for sequencing was PBMCs. These receptors all come from a woman aged 60-75 years in good health and CMV-seropositive.

V and J are TRBV7-3 and TRBJ2-7, with 7 bases fitting TRBD2. This CDR3 contains 15 residues. J lost 4 bases, V lost 2 bases, and 8 bases had no gene match. Germline V gene data show CDR1 as SGHTA and CDR2 as FQGTGA. The CDR3 loop is CASSLGPGLPYEQYF. The DNA of the CDR3 is TGTGCCAGCAGCTTAGGGCCGGGACTACCATACGAGCAGTACTTC.

This CDR3 reads CAGRGTTLSGNTIYF. CDR3 sequence (DNA): TGTGCCGGTCGAGGGACAACACTCTCTGGAAACACCATATATTTT. The rearrangement joins TRBV6-1 to TRBJ1-3, with D perhaps matching TRBD1 (6 bases). CDR1 and CDR2 (germline): MNHNS, SASEGT. CDR3 length: 15 amino acids. Trimming left V 11 bases short and J 0 bases short, with 17 bases between.

This clone was seen a single time. This chain links TRBV13 with TRBJ2-7; 9 bases match TRBD1. This CDR3 is built from 16 residues. The germline gives CDR1 PRHDT, CDR2 FYEKMQ (reference sequence). Losses at the gene ends were 5 bases for V and 6 bases for J; bases not matched to a gene: 14. This CDR3 reads CASSVLSGQGLVEQYF. The DNA for the CDR3 is TGTGCCAGCAGCGTTCTTTCTGGACAGGGGCTGGTCGAGCAGTACTTC.

This sequence joins TRBV7-9 and TRBJ2-3; 10 bases match TRBD1. This CDR3 region has 17 residues. V shed 1 base and J 1 base; nucleotides not matched to a gene: 5. Germline loops: CDR1 SEHNR, CDR2 FQNEAQ (reference sequence). CDR3 protein: CASSLGGTGVRTDTQYF. The CDR3 nucleotides read TGTGCCAGCAGCTTAGGTGGGACAGGGGTTCGCACAGATACGCAGTATTTT.

This clone showed up just a few times. The rearrangement links TRBV29-1 to TRBJ2-4; D is undetermined. The CDR3 contains 13 residues. Trimming took 3 bases from V and 1 from J, leaving 7 bases between them. Germline lookup yields CDR1 SQVTM and CDR2 ANQGSEA. The CDR3, as DNA: TGCAGCGTTGAGGGCACCGCCAAAAACATTCAGTACTTC. It specifies CSVEGTAKNIQYF.

Only a few counts were recorded for this clone. The chain combines TRBV30 with TRBJ1-2; D gene uncertain. The CDR3 sequence is 13 residues long. The V gene lost 0 bases and the J gene lost 8 bases, with 13 bases spanning the gap. Germline CDR1 reads GTSNPN; CDR2 reads SVGIG (reference sequence). The CDR3 spells CAWSVPAGLGYTF. The CDR3 region has the DNA TGTGCCTGGAGTGTACCGGCGGGTTTAGGCTACACCTTC.

V gene TRBV4-2 combines with J gene TRBJ2-5; 9 nucleotides align to TRBD2. The J call may be faulty, since TRBJ2-7 better matches the DNA end. This CDR3 contains 16 residues. Germline-derived CDR1 and CDR2 are LGHNA and YNFKEQ. The CDR3 loop reads CASSQVRAGGGHEQYF. The CDR3 DNA follows: TGTGCCAGCAGCCAAGTTAGGGCGGGAGGGGGTCACGAGCAGTACTTC.

This clone appeared a single time. V usage is TRBV5-1 and J usage is TRBJ1-5; D call uncertain. Germline-derived CDR1 and CDR2 are SGHRS and YFSETQ. The CDR3 runs 13 residues. Trimming pared 0 bases from V and 5 bases from J, leaving 6 bases between. The CDR3 DNA reads TGCGCCAGCAGCTTGGTCCCGGATCAGCCCCAGCATTTT. It is translated as CASSLVPDQPQHF.

J is TRBJ2-1 and V is TRBV7-3; 15 bases match TRBD2. This CDR3 is 17 amino acids long. With V trimmed by 4 bases and J by 8 bases, 9 bases remained unmatched. Per germline, CDR1 SGHTA and CDR2 FQGTGA. The CDR3, as DNA: TGTGCCAGCAGCTCCTACCGGACTAGCGGGGGGGGCTATGAGCAGTTCTTC. Residues: CASSSYRTSGGGYEQFF.

The chain carries TRBV2 and TRBJ2-7; 10 bases map to TRBD1. CDR1 is SNHLY, CDR2 FYNNEI, per germline. V trimming: 7 bases; J trimming: 2 bases; junction bases outside the gene matches: 5. The CDR3 is made up of 14 amino acids. CDR3: CASTPGQGAYEQYF. CDR3 sequence (DNA): TGTGCCAGCACCCCCGGACAGGGGGCCTACGAGCAGTACTTC.

The chain employs TRBV10-2 and TRBJ1-3; the D gene is possibly TRBD1 (5 bases). CDR1 and CDR2 (germline): WSHSY, SAAADI. V shed 6 bases and J shed 0 bases, with 12 bases lying between them. The CDR3 covers 15 residues. CDR3 sequence (DNA): TGCGCCAGCAGGGGAGGGACGAACTCTGGAAACACCATATATTTT. Translated: CASRGGTNSGNTIYF.

CDR3 DNA: TGTGCCAGCAGCCCTGACGGGACTAGAAGGGACGGGGAGCTGTTTTTT. It is translated as CASSPDGTRRDGELFF. The chain links TRBV7-2 to TRBJ2-2; TRBD2 agrees at 8 bases. CDR1 and CDR2 from the germline V gene are SGHTA and FQGNSA. After removal of 5 bases from V and 7 bases from J, the junction contained 12 bases not matched to a gene. The CDR3 extends over 16 amino acids.

This chain links TRBV7-2 with TRBJ2-2, with 10 bases identical to TRBD1. V trimming: 5 bases; J trimming: 5 bases; junction bases outside the gene matches: 5. The CDR3 has 15 amino acids. Germline values: CDR1 SGHTA, CDR2 FQGNSA. The CDR3 sequence: CASSLRDRGTGELFF. The CDR3 DNA follows: TGTGCCAGCAGCCTAAGGGACAGGGGAACCGGGGAGCTGTTTTTT.

The J gene is TRBJ1-1, the V gene TRBV6-6; TRBD1 agrees at 9 bases. The CDR3 is 15 amino acids. Germline V gene sequence: CDR1 MNHNY, CDR2 SVGAGI (reference sequence). V lost 1 base and J lost 6; bases outside the gene matches: 6. The CDR3, as DNA: TGTGCCAGCAGTTACTTAGACCGGGACAGGGCTGAAGCTTTCTTT. This translates into CASSYLDRDRAEAFF.

This chain joins TRBV19 and TRBJ2-5; D is perhaps TRBD2 (6 bases). Per the germline V gene, CDR1 is LNHDA and CDR2 is SQIVND (reference sequence). The CDR3 spans 14 residues. V was trimmed by 8 bases and J by 1 base, leaving 14 bases between them. CDR3 bases: TGTGCCAGTGGATATGCGGGGTCCCAAGAGACCCAGTACTTC. It specifies CASGYAGSQETQYF.

The chain carries TRBV30 and TRBJ2-1; D not certain. The CDR3 has 16 amino acids. V lost 3 bases to trimming and J lost 1 base, with 16 bases between them. CDR1 is GTSNPN, CDR2 SVGIG, per germline (reference sequence). CDR3 sequence: CAWSGNEARSYNEQFF. DNA of the CDR3: TGTGCCTGGAGCGGCAACGAGGCGCGTTCCTACAATGAGCAGTTCTTC.

The rearrangement links TRBV2 to TRBJ1-2; 7 nucleotides match TRBD1. V gave up 6 bases and J gave up 5 bases; unmatched junction bases: 6. The CDR3 runs 13 residues. Germline values: CDR1 SNHLY, CDR2 FYNNEI. The CDR3 is CASRRQGSYGYTF. CDR3 nucleotide sequence: TGTGCCAGCAGGCGACAGGGCTCATATGGCTACACCTTC.

The chain is built from TRBV7-4 and TRBJ1-5; TRBD1 matches 11 bases. Germline CDR1 SGHVT, CDR2 SQSDAQ. The CDR3 runs to 23 residues. J lost 2 bases, V lost 1 base, and 22 bases had no gene match. The CDR3: CASSLGTGGISTSGGTGNQPQHF. The CDR3 DNA is TGTGCCAGCAGCTTAGGGACAGGGGGCATTTCTACCTCTGGGGGTACGGGCAATCAGCCCCAGCATTTT.

The chain has TRBV4-3 and TRBJ1-1, with a weak D call TRBD1 (5 bases). The CDR3 runs 13 residues. CDR1 and CDR2 (germline): LGHNA, YSLEER. Between the trimmed V and J ends, which lost 4 bases and 3 bases, there was a span of 9 bases. CDR3 residues: CASSPGGDTEAFF. In DNA form, the CDR3 reads TGCGCCAGCAGCCCTGGGGGGGACACTGAAGCTTTCTTT.

This clone appeared once. V usage is TRBV7-2 and J usage is TRBJ1-1, with D possibly being TRBD1 (5 bases). V was clipped by 8 bases and J by 4 bases, with 20 bases between them. Germline CDR1 and CDR2: SGHTA and FQGNSA. The CDR3 has 15 amino acids. CDR3 nucleotide sequence: TGTGCCAGCGGGGCTTTCCCGACCCCGGGCACTGAAGCTTTCTTT. Its translation: CASGAFPTPGTEAFF.

The V call is TRBV7-8, the J call TRBJ2-3, with D possibly matching TRBD2 (7 bases). The CDR3 has 16 amino acids. From germline, CDR1 is SGHVS and CDR2 FQNEAQ. V shed 0 bases and J shed 2 bases, with 12 bases lying between them. CDR3 in DNA: TGTGCCAGCAGCTTAGCGGGGGGGCGTTCCACAGATACGCAGTATTTT. Encoded protein: CASSLAGGRSTDTQYF.

The V gene is TRBV19, the J gene TRBJ2-1; TRBD1 matches at 8 bases. Germline V CDR1 and CDR2: LNHDA, SQIVND (reference sequence). The V gene end was trimmed by 3 bases and the J gene end by 5 bases; junction bases not matched to a gene: 9. The CDR3 length is 16 residues. The CDR3 reads CASSISRDRLDNEQFF. DNA for the CDR3: TGTGCCAGTAGTATCAGCCGGGACAGGCTTGACAATGAGCAGTTCTTC.

V usage is TRBV6-5 and J usage is TRBJ1-1, with D possibly TRBD1 on 5 matching bases. Germline V CDR1 and CDR2: MNHEY, SVGAGI. The CDR3 is 16 amino acids. The V and J ends lost 0 bases and 12 bases respectively, with 23 bases between them. DNA of the CDR3: TGTGCCAGCAGTTACTCGCCAGGCGCGGGGCCAGAAGGAACTTTCTTT. Translating gives CASSYSPGAGPEGTFF.

CDR3 coding DNA: TGCGCCAGCAGCCGCGTCGGTAGCGGGAGCCCCTACGAGCAGTACTTC. Its translation: CASSRVGSGSPYEQYF. This sequence joins TRBV5-1 and TRBJ2-7; 9 nucleotides match TRBD2. J lost 2 bases, V lost 4 bases, and 10 bases had no gene match. CDR1 SGHRS and CDR2 YFSETQ come from the germline V gene. CDR3 length: 16 residues.

This clone was detected a few times. The sample has other DNA sequences that encode this CDR3 too. V is TRBV30 and J is TRBJ1-2, with D possibly TRBD1 on 6 matching bases. Germline V CDR1 and CDR2: GTSNPN, SVGIG (reference sequence). The CDR3 runs to 13 residues. The V end was cut by 2 bases, the J end by 4 bases, with 11 bases between. This CDR3 is CAWSRDRPYGYTF. The CDR3 DNA follows: TGTGCCTGGAGTCGAGACAGGCCCTATGGCTACACCTTC. Looking up the rest from reference TRBV30 and TRBJ1-2 gives the full variable domain: SQTIHQWPATLVQPVGSPLSLECTVEGTSNPNLYWYRQAAGRGLQLLFYSVGIGQISSEVPQNLSASRPQDRQFILSSKKLLLSDSGFYLCAWSRDRPYGYTFGSGTRLTVV.

J is TRBJ2-3 and V is TRBV18, with TRBD2 matching 9 bases. Germline V CDR1 and CDR2: KGHSH, LQKENI. CDR3 length: 15 residues. V was pared by 0 bases and J by 6 bases, with 4 bases of the junction left unmatched. DNA of the CDR3: TGTGCCAGCTCACCACCGGGCGGGGGGGCCGATACGCAGTATTTT. Protein product: CASSPPGGGADTQYF.

The table lists this clone with a count of one. A junction boundary mismatches the germline segment, possibly from a read error. The chain has TRBV7-9 and TRBJ2-7; 10 bases are a match to TRBD2. This CDR3 spans 17 amino acids. Germline V gene sequence: CDR1 SEHNR, CDR2 FQNEAQ (reference sequence). The CDR3 DNA sequence: TGTTCCAGCAGCTCGTACTTGGGAGCGGGAGGGCGGAACGAGCAGTACTTC. It encodes CSSSSYLGAGGRNEQYF.